This T cell receptor (beta chain) was captured by sequencing in a study of blood T cell repertoires in COVID-19. Study-level information: The United States, Italy and Spain supplied acute and convalescent COVID-19 samples. T cells, B-cell-depleted T cells, or PBMCs supplied cDNA or gDNA.

Assay: immunoSEQ multiplex PCR; the TCRdb copy retains only in-frame clones and omits some. This sample carries about 150,000 clones, around nine tenths of them seen once, and the ten largest clones take just over 2.5%. Followed over time, Seattle patients had been enrolled while infection was active. Material for sequencing was peripheral blood. The sequence was obtained from a woman at least 80 years old with COVID-19, enrolled during active disease.

CDR3 protein: CASRQGSNQPQHF. The CDR3 DNA sequence: TGTGCCAGCAGGCAGGGGAGCAATCAGCCCCAGCATTTT. The chain has TRBV28 and TRBJ1-5, with a weak D call TRBD1 (6 bases). The V end was cut by 6 bases, the J end by 1 base, with 7 bases between. Germline lookup yields CDR1 MDHEN and CDR2 SYDVKM. The CDR3 is 13 amino acids.